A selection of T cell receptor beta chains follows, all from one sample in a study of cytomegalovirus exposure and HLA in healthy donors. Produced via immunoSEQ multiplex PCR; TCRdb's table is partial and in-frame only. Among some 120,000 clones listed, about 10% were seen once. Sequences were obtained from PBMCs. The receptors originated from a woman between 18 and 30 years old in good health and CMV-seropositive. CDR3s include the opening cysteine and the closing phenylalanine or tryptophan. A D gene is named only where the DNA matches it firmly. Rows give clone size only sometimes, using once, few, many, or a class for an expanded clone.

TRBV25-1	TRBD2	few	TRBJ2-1	TGTGCCAGCAGTGAATGGAGGACTAGCGGGAAGGTTGAGCAGTTCTTC	CASSEWRTSGKVEQFF
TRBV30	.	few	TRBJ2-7	TGTGCCTGGAGGAGTAGGCCTAGCGAGCAGTACTTC	CAWRSRPSEQYF
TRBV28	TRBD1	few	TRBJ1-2	TGTGCCAGCAGTTTCCAGGGGGCGGGGAACTATGGCTACACCTTC	CASSFQGAGNYGYTF
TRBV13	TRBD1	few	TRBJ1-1	TGTGCCAGCACACCCCCGGGACAGCTCGAAGCTTTCTTT	CASTPPGQLEAFF
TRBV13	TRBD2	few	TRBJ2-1	TGTGCCAGCAGCTTAATTACTAGCGGCTCCTACAATGAGCAGTTCTTC	CASSLITSGSYNEQFF
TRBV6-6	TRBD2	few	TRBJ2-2	TGTGCCAGCAGTACCGGGACTAGCGGGAACACCGGGGAGCTGTTTTTT	CASSTGTSGNTGELFF
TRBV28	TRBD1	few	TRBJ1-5	TGTGCCAGCAGGGACACAGGGGTGGGCAATCAGCCCCAGCATTTT	CASRDTGVGNQPQHF
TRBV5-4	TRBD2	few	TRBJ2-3	TGTGCCAGCGTCGTCCGGCTAGCGGACACAGATACGCAGTATTTT	CASVVRLADTDTQYF
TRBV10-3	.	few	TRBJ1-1	TGTGCCATCAGTGAACCGACAGTGAACACTGAAGCTTTCTTT	CAISEPTVNTEAFF
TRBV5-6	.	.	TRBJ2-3	TGTGCCAGCAGCTTGAGAACGGGGGCAGATACGCAGTATTTT	CASSLRTGADTQYF
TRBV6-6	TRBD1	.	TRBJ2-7	TGTGCCAGCAGTTGGGACAGTACCTACGAGCAGTACTTC	CASSWDSTYEQYF